This is a list of T cell receptor beta chains from one sample in a study of cytomegalovirus exposure and HLA in healthy donors. Libraries were prepared by immunoSEQ multiplex PCR; TCRdb keeps only in-frame clonotypes and omits some of them. Of fewer than 250,000 clones listed, 80% to 90% were seen once; the top ten hold approximately 2.5%. The specimen was PBMCs. The receptors here all came from a man aged 18 to 35 in good health and CMV-seronegative. Each CDR3 is given with its conserved first and last residue. D genes are given only for firm matches. Some rows mark clone size as missing; the rest say once, few, many or name a class of expanded clone.

V,J,length,size,D,DNA,CDR3
TRBV27,TRBJ1-2,13,NA,TRBD1,TGTGCCAGCAGTTTAGGGACAGGGGATGGCTACACCTTC,CASSLGTGDGYTF
TRBV19,TRBJ2-3,15,NA,NA,TGTGCCAGTAGTATTGCCCAGCGTAGCACAGATACGCAGTATTTT,CASSIAQRSTDTQYF
TRBV5-1,TRBJ1-5,15,NA,TRBD1,TGCGCCAGCAGCCCGCGGACAGGTGGCAATCAGCCCCAGCATTTT,CASSPRTGGNQPQHF
TRBV13,TRBJ2-5,16,NA,NA,TGTGCCAGCAGCGGAACGACATTTGCCAAGCGGGAGACCCAGTACTTC,CASSGTTFAKRETQYF
TRBV7-2,TRBJ2-1,16,NA,TRBD2,TGTGCCAGCAGTTCGGAAGCCCGGGGGGGTTACAATGAGCAGTTCTTC,CASSSEARGGYNEQFF
TRBV2,TRBJ2-2,15,NA,TRBD1,TGTGCCAGCAGACCCGGGACAGCGAACACCGGGGAGCTGTTTTTT,CASRPGTANTGELFF
TRBV28,TRBJ2-7,13,NA,TRBD2,TGTGCCAGCAGTTCACTAGCGGGGTACGAGCAGTACTTC,CASSSLAGYEQYF
TRBV2,TRBJ1-6,13,NA,NA,TGTGCCAGCCGGGAATCTGGGAATTCACCCCTCCACTTT,CASRESGNSPLHF
TRBV28,TRBJ2-3,15,NA,TRBD2,TGTGCCAGCAGCCTAGCGGGCGCTCAGGCCGAAGGCCGCAATTTT,CASSLAGAQAEGRNF
TRBV27,TRBJ2-7,14,few,NA,TGTGCCAGCAGTTTCGGTGGGGCAGAGTACGAGCAGTACTTC,CASSFGGAEYEQYF
TRBV6-5,TRBJ2-7,14,NA,TRBD2,TGTGCCAGCAGTGGGCCCATGGCGGGAGTCGAGCAGTACTTC,CASSGPMAGVEQYF
TRBV10-1,TRBJ2-3,15,NA,TRBD1,TGCGCCAGCAGTGAGAGAGGGGGCCCCACAGATACGCAGTATTTT,CASSERGGPTDTQYF
TRBV5-4,TRBJ1-6,18,NA,TRBD1,TGTGCCAGCAGCTCCGGGACAGGGTCCGCTCGGGTTAATTCACCCCTCCACTTT,CASSSGTGSARVNSPLHF
TRBV11-2,TRBJ1-6,16,NA,TRBD1,TGTGCCAGCAGCTCCACGACAGGGCCTTTTAATTCACCCCTCCACTTT,CASSSTTGPFNSPLHF
TRBV3-2,TRBJ1-1,9,NA,NA,TGTGCCACTGGACAAGAAGCTTTCTTT,CATGQEAFF
TRBV9,TRBJ1-1,12,NA,NA,TGTGCCAGCAGCGGACACAACACTGAAGCTTTCTTT,CASSGHNTEAFF
TRBV2,TRBJ1-2,14,NA,TRBD1,TGTGCCAGCAGTCTGACAGGGCTCGGCTATGGCTACACCTTC,CASSLTGLGYGYTF
TRBV25-1,TRBJ2-2,13,once,TRBD1,TGTGCCAGCCGGGACAGGGGGGCCGGGGAGCTGTTTTTT,CASRDRGAGELFF
TRBV4-1,TRBJ1-4,12,NA,NA,TGCGCCAGCAGCCCCGGGGGAGAAAAACTGTTTTTT,CASSPGGEKLFF
TRBV4-3,TRBJ1-2,17,NA,TRBD1,TGCGCCAGCAGCCAAGACGTCTGGGGACAGGGGAGGGAAGGCTACACCTTC,CASSQDVWGQGREGYTF
TRBV6-4,TRBJ2-1,15,NA,TRBD1,TGTGCCAGCAGCCCCGGGACAGGGGTTGGTAGGAAGCAGTTCTTC,CASSPGTGVGRKQFF
TRBV10-1,TRBJ2-3,15,NA,TRBD2,TGCGCCAGCTCAGGACTAGCGGGGGAAACAGATACGCAGTATTTT,CASSGLAGETDTQYF
TRBV5-4,TRBJ2-3,15,once,TRBD2,TGTGCCAGCAGCTTTAGCGGGGGCCCGACAGATACGCAGTATTTT,CASSFSGGPTDTQYF
TRBV2,TRBJ2-3,15,once,TRBD1,TGTGCCAGCAGTGATAACAGGGGACGCACAGATACGCAGTATTTT,CASSDNRGRTDTQYF
TRBV19,TRBJ1-6,15,NA,NA,TGTGCCAGTAGCACAGAAAGCTCCTATAATTCACCCCTCCACTTT,CASSTESSYNSPLHF
TRBV9,TRBJ1-2,14,NA,NA,TGTGCCAGCAGCGTGCAAGGGGCTAACTATGGCTACACCTTC,CASSVQGANYGYTF
TRBV28,TRBJ2-7,11,NA,NA,TGTGCCAGCACCTCCTCTTACGAGCAGTACTTC,CASTSSYEQYF
TRBV27,TRBJ2-4,16,NA,NA,TGTGCCAGCAGTTTTCGGGTGTCGGCAGGGGTGAACATTCAGTACTTC,CASSFRVSAGVNIQYF
TRBV4-2,TRBJ1-3,17,NA,TRBD1,TGTGCCAGCAGCCAAGAATCGGGACAGGGCGGTGGAAACACCATATATTTT,CASSQESGQGGGNTIYF
TRBV19,TRBJ2-2,15,NA,TRBD1,TGTGCCAGTAGGGGGGACAGGGCGAACACCGGGGAGCTGTTTTTT,CASRGDRANTGELFF
TRBV21-1,TRBJ1-1,16,NA,NA,TGTGCCAGCAGCTCACATACCGGCAGGGTCGTACCTGAAGCTTTCTTT,CASSSHTGRVVPEAFF
TRBV6-5,TRBJ1-2,13,NA,NA,TGTGCCACAGGGCAGATTCTCGGCTATGGCTACACCTTC,CATGQILGYGYTF
TRBV4-1,TRBJ2-1,15,NA,NA,TGCGCCAGCAGTCCGTCGCCGAGCTCCTACAATGAGCAGTTCTTC,CASSPSPSSYNEQFF
TRBV2,TRBJ2-3,12,NA,NA,TGTGCCAGCAGTGAAGTAACAGATACGCAGTATTTT,CASSEVTDTQYF
TRBV29-1,TRBJ2-5,14,NA,TRBD2,TGCAGCGTTGAAGATCAATGGGGGGGAGAGACCCAGTACTTC,CSVEDQWGGETQYF
TRBV5-1,TRBJ1-2,15,NA,TRBD1,TGCGCCAGCAGCCCCGGACAGGGGGCGACCTATGGCTACACCTTC,CASSPGQGATYGYTF
TRBV5-4,TRBJ2-5,16,NA,TRBD1,TGTGCCAGCAGCTTGCAGTCGGGGACAGCTAAAGAGACCCAGTACTTC,CASSLQSGTAKETQYF
TRBV6-5,TRBJ1-1,15,NA,NA,TGTGCCAGCAGTTACTCGGGGGGGGCTGGGACTGAAGCTTTCTTT,CASSYSGGAGTEAFF
TRBV6-4,TRBJ2-7,16,NA,NA,TGTGCCAGCAGTGACTCAAGAGGGATAAGCTCCTACGAGCAGTACTTC,CASSDSRGISSYEQYF
TRBV11-3,TRBJ2-7,15,NA,NA,TGTGCCAGCAGCTCCAGGTGGGACACCGAATACGAGCAGTACTTC,CASSSRWDTEYEQYF
TRBV11-3,TRBJ2-7,13,NA,TRBD1,TGTGCCAGCAGCCGGACAGGGTCCAACGAGCAGTACTTC,CASSRTGSNEQYF
TRBV7-7,TRBJ2-5,15,once,TRBD1,TGTGCTAGCAGCTTGGGACAGGGGGCTTGGGAGACCCAGTACTTC,CASSLGQGAWETQYF
TRBV2,TRBJ1-1,18,NA,TRBD1,TGTGCCAGCAGCGACGAACCGGGACAGGCTAGAATGAACACTGAAGCTTTCTTT,CASSDEPGQARMNTEAFF